A selection of T cell receptor beta chains follows, all from one sample in a study of OX40 agonist ivuxolimab in advanced cancers. Some clones are missing from TCRdb's copy, which holds only in-frame ones; the method was immunoSEQ multiplex PCR. The sample has about 44,000 clones; 90% to 95% are singletons. Sample: CD4+ or CD8+ T cells sorted from blood, taken in a trial of the OX40 agonist ivuxolimab. These receptors were obtained from an adult with an advanced solid tumor such as melanoma, head and neck, liver or kidney cancer. CDR3s include the opening cysteine and the closing phenylalanine or tryptophan. The order of the fields is clone size, CDR3 length, D gene, V gene, J gene, CDR3 protein, CDR3 DNA. A D gene is named only where the DNA matches it firmly. Clone sizes are given selectively: once, few, many, or a class where the clone is expanded.

NA,16,NA,TRBV30,TRBJ2-3,CAWSVEGSANRDTQYF,TGTGCCTGGAGTGTTGAGGGTAGCGCTAACCGGGATACGCAGTATTTT
NA,13,NA,TRBV9,TRBJ2-7,CASSPPGTTEQYF,TGTGCCAGCAGCCCCCCGGGGACCACCGAGCAGTACTTC
NA,15,NA,TRBV7-2,TRBJ2-7,CASSPTGSPFYEQYF,TGTGCCAGCAGCCCGACAGGATCCCCTTTCTACGAGCAGTACTTC
NA,13,NA,TRBV4-1,TRBJ1-1,CASSQGVRGRPFF,TGCGCCAGCAGCCAAGGCGTCAGGGGTAGGCCTTTCTTT
NA,13,NA,TRBV18,TRBJ2-3,CASYPRSRDTQYF,TGTGCCAGCTACCCTCGGTCTAGGGATACGCAGTATTTT
NA,15,NA,TRBV6-1,TRBJ1-2,CASSEDRMSNYGYTF,TGTGCCAGCAGTGAAGACAGAATGAGTAACTATGGCTACACCTTC
NA,18,TRBD2,TRBV28,TRBJ2-7,CASSLPVRGGGFDYEQYF,TGTGCCAGCAGTTTACCCGTTCGGGGGGGCGGTTTTGATTACGAGCAGTACTTC
NA,15,TRBD2,TRBV9,TRBJ2-3,CASSGGTSDTDTQYF,TGTGCCAGCAGCGGAGGGACTAGCGACACAGATACGCAGTATTTT
NA,17,TRBD2,TRBV9,TRBJ2-3,CASTLEGRGDGTDTQYF,TGTGCCAGCACCTTAGAGGGGAGGGGAGATGGTACAGATACGCAGTATTTT
NA,16,NA,TRBV19,TRBJ1-6,CASRNLLQGSNSPLHF,TGTGCCAGTAGGAACCTCTTACAGGGTTCAAATTCACCCCTCCACTTT
NA,15,NA,TRBV4-3,TRBJ1-2,CASSQGHITNYGYTF,TGCGCCAGCAGCCAAGGACACATTACTAACTATGGCTACACCTTC
NA,15,TRBD2,TRBV11-3,TRBJ2-1,CASSLPGLAGNEQFF,TGTGCCAGCAGCTTACCGGGACTAGCGGGCAATGAGCAGTTCTTC
NA,10,NA,TRBV7-2,TRBJ2-7,CASSFFEQYF,TGTGCCAGCTCCTTTTTTGAGCAGTACTTC
NA,14,NA,TRBV7-9,TRBJ1-1,CASSAPLWGTEAFF,TGTGCCAGCAGCGCGCCTTTGTGGGGGACTGAAGCTTTCTTT
NA,14,NA,TRBV5-4,TRBJ1-4,CASSLGGLDEKLFF,TGTGCCAGCAGCTTGGGGGGGCTGGATGAAAAACTGTTTTTT
NA,16,NA,TRBV9,TRBJ1-3,CASSVDRAGKGNTIYF,TGTGCCAGCAGCGTAGACAGGGCGGGTAAAGGAAACACCATATATTTT
NA,16,NA,TRBV11-1,TRBJ2-2,CASSGPSLTDTGELFF,TGTGCCAGCAGCGGGCCTTCACTCACCGACACCGGGGAGCTGTTTTTT
NA,13,NA,TRBV4-3,TRBJ2-3,CASSHGTLATQYF,TGCGCCAGCAGCCATGGGACTCTAGCTACGCAGTATTTT
NA,15,NA,TRBV15,TRBJ1-6,CATSRDRGANSPLHF,TGTGCCACCAGCAGAGATCGGGGGGCTAATTCACCCCTCCACTTT
few,13,NA,TRBV7-9,TRBJ2-7,CASSSGRNYEQYF,TGTGCCAGCAGCTCGGGACGGAACTACGAGCAGTACTTC
NA,15,NA,TRBV2,TRBJ2-2,CATTPVLGDTGELFF,TGTGCCACCACCCCGGTCTTAGGGGACACCGGGGAGCTGTTTTTT
NA,15,TRBD2,TRBV5-6,TRBJ2-7,CASSLGGTSGYEQYF,TGTGCCAGCAGCTTGGGGGGGACTAGCGGCTACGAGCAGTACTTC
medium-sized,16,NA,TRBV6-1,TRBJ1-1,CASSEARGTGNTEAFF,TGTGCCAGCAGTGAAGCGAGGGGAACAGGGAACACTGAAGCTTTCTTT
NA,17,TRBD2,TRBV7-9,TRBJ2-7,CASSSGLAGGPGYEQYF,TGTGCCAGCAGCTCCGGACTAGCGGGAGGGCCTGGGTACGAGCAGTACTTC
NA,16,TRBD2,TRBV19,TRBJ2-1,CASSMTSGGSYNEQFF,TGTGCCAGTAGTATGACTAGCGGGGGGTCCTACAATGAGCAGTTCTTC
NA,14,TRBD2,TRBV11-3,TRBJ2-7,CASSPGTSGYEQYF,TGTGCCAGCAGCCCGGGGACTAGCGGCTACGAGCAGTACTTC